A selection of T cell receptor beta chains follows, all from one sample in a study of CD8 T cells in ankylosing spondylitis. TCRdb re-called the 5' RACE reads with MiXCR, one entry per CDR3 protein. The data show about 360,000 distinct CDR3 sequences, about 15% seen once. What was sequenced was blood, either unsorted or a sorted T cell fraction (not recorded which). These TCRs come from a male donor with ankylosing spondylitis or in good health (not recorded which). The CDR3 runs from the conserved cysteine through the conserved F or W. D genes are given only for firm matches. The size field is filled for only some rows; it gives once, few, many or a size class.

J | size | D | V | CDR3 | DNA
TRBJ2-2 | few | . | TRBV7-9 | CASSVWASTGELFF | TGTGCCAGCAGTGTGTGGGCCAGCACCGGGGAGCTGTTTTTT
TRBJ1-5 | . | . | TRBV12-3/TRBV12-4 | CASSLMDQPQHF | TGTGCCAGCAGTTTAATGGATCAGCCCCAGCATTTT
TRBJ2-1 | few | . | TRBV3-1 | CASSQESLQFF | TGTGCCAGCAGCCAAGAGTCACTTCAGTTCTTC
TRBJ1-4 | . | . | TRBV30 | CAWRAIREQEEKLFF | TGTGCCTGGAGGGCGATAAGGGAACAGGAAGAAAAACTGTTTTTT
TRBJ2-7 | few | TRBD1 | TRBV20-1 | CSARGQADYEQYF | TGCAGCGCTAGGGGACAGGCAGACTACGAGCAGTACTTC
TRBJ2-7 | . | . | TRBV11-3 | CASSLSSIHEQYF | TGTGCCAGCAGCTTGAGTTCTATCCACGAGCAGTACTTC
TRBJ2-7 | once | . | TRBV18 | CASSPPGRTYEQYF | TGTGCCAGCTCACCACCGGGTCGTACCTACGAGCAGTACTTC
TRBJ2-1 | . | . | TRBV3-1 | CASSQGLLLLSSYNEQFF | TGTGCCAGCAGCCAAGGGTTACTGCTCCTAAGCTCCTACAATGAGCAGTTCTTC
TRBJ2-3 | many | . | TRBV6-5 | CASSYQGNTDTQYF | TGTGCCAGCAGTTACCAGGGCAACACAGATACGCAGTATTTT
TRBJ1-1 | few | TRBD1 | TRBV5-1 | CASSLTTGEIKTAFF | TGCGCCAGCAGCTTGACGACAGGGGAGATTAAGACGGCTTTCTTT
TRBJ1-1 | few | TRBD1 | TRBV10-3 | CAISYRGDTEAFF | TGTGCCATCAGCTACAGGGGGGACACTGAAGCTTTCTTT
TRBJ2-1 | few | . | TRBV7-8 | CASSLEGGGNNEQFF | TGTGCCAGCAGCTTAGAGGGAGGGGGTAACAATGAGCAGTTCTTC
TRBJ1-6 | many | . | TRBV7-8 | CASSLPGDSPLHF | TGTGCCAGCAGCTTGCCAGGGGATTCACCCCTCCACTTT
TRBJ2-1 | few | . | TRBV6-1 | CASSGDSRAYNEQFF | TGTGCCAGCAGTGGCGACTCAAGGGCGTACAATGAGCAGTTCTTC
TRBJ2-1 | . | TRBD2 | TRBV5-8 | CASSLGGLARNEQFF | TGTGCCAGCAGCTTGGGAGGACTAGCTAGGAATGAGCAGTTCTTC
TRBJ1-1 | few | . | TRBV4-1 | CASSQPGSSSDGFF | TGCGCCAGCAGCCAGCCGGGCTCCTCTTCAGACGGGTTCTTT
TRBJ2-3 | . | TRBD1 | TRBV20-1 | CSALSGTGGTDTQYF | TGCAGTGCCCTGTCCGGGACAGGGGGCACAGATACGCAGTATTTT
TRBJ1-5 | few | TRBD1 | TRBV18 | CASSSQGAQQPQHF | TGTGCCAGCTCATCGCAGGGGGCACAACAGCCCCAGCATTTT
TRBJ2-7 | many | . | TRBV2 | CASTLSGYEQYF | TGTGCCAGCACCCTTAGCGGCTACGAGCAGTACTTC
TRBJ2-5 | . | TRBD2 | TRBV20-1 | CSAFVGRGVTQETQYF | TGCAGTGCTTTCGTCGGGAGGGGGGTGACTCAAGAGACCCAGTACTTC
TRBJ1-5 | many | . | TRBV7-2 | CASSFSLGQPQHF | TGTGCCAGCAGCTTCAGCTTGGGTCAGCCCCAGCATTTT
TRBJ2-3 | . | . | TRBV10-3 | CATENAGAIFTDTQYF | TGTGCCACCGAGAACGCCGGGGCTATTTTCACAGATACGCAGTATTTT
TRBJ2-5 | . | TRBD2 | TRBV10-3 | CAISGPIAGRPETQYF | TGTGCCATCAGTGGACCCATAGCGGGGAGGCCCGAGACCCAGTACTTC
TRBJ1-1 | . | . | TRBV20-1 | CSATGSTEAFF | TGCAGTGCCACAGGGAGCACTGAAGCTTTCTTT
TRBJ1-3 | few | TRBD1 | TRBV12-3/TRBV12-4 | CASSLIGTAIYF | TGTGCCAGCAGTTTAATAGGGACAGCCATATATTTT
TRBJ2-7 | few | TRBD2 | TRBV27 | CASSLWGGTYEQYF | TGTGCCAGCAGTTTGTGGGGGGGAACCTACGAGCAGTACTTC
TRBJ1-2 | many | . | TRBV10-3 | CAISTRPSYGYTF | TGTGCCATCAGTACTCGACCGTCCTATGGCTACACCTTC
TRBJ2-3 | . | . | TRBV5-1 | CASSFTGDGTDTQYF | TGCGCCAGCAGCTTTACCGGGGACGGGACAGATACGCAGTATTTT
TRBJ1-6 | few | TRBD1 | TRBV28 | CASSWTGFLNSPLHF | TGTGCCAGCAGTTGGACAGGGTTCCTTAATTCACCCCTCCACTTT
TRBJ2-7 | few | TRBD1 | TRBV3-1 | CASSQRDRGPYEQYF | TGTGCCAGCAGCCAGCGGGACAGGGGGCCCTACGAGCAGTACTTC
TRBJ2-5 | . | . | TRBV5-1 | CASSDTMGPGTQYF | TGCGCCAGCAGTGACACGATGGGACCGGGGACCCAGTACTTC
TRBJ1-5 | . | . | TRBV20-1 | CSARQVGNQPQHF | TGCAGTGCTCGACAGGTGGGCAATCAGCCCCAGCATTTT
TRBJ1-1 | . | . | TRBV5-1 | CASTKDVATEAFF | TGCGCCAGCACTAAGGATGTGGCCACTGAAGCTTTCTTT
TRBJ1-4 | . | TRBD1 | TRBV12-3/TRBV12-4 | CASSMRQGREKLFF | TGTGCCAGCAGTATGAGACAGGGGCGTGAAAAACTGTTTTTT
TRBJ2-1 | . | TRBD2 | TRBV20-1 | CSARSGGNNEQFF | TGCAGTGCCCGTAGCGGGGGGAACAATGAGCAGTTCTTC
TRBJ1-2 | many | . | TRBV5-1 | CASSLRDGYTF | TGCGCCAGCAGCTTACGGGACGGCTACACCTTC
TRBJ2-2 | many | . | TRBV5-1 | CASSPRENTGELFF | TGCGCCAGCAGCCCCAGGGAGAACACCGGGGAGCTGTTTTTT
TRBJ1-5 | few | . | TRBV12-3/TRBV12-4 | CASSSGTNNQPQHF | TGTGCCAGCAGTTCAGGGACCAACAATCAGCCCCAGCATTTT
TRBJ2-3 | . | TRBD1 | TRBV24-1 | CATSDPDRATDTQYF | TGTGCCACCAGTGATCCCGACAGGGCCACAGATACGCAGTATTTT
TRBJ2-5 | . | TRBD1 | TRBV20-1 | CSAYTVTGGSSETQYF | TGCAGTGCTTATACTGTTACAGGGGGCTCTTCGGAGACCCAGTACTTC
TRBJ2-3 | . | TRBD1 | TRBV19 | CASSMDRGLRDTQYF | TGTGCCAGTAGTATGGACAGGGGCCTTCGAGATACGCAGTATTTT
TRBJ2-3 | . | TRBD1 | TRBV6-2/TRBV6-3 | CASSAGTGKWPDTQYF | TGTGCCAGCAGTGCGGGGACAGGGAAATGGCCAGATACGCAGTATTTT
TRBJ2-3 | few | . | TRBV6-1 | CASSGPPGPRADTQYF | TGTGCCAGCAGTGGACCACCGGGCCCGAGGGCAGATACGCAGTATTTT
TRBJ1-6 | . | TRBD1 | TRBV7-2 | CASSSGQENSPLHF | TGTGCCAGCAGCTCGGGACAGGAAAATTCACCCCTCCACTTT
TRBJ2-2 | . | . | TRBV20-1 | CSASVPGLNTGELFF | TGCAGTGCTAGTGTCCCGGGATTGAACACCGGGGAGCTGTTTTTT
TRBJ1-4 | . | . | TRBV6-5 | CASSSRTASEKLFF | TGTGCCAGCAGTTCCCGGACAGCATCTGAAAAACTGTTTTTT
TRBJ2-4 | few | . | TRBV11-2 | CASSPSLWGRRAKNIQYF | TGTGCCAGCAGCCCCAGCCTTTGGGGGCGACGGGCCAAAAACATTCAGTACTTC